This TCR beta chain appears in the sequencing data of a study of regulatory T cells in long-lasting Graves disease. V gave up 4 bases and J gave up 9 bases, with 18 bases separating them. Germline V gene data show CDR1 as SGHAT and CDR2 as FQNNGV. The length of the CDR3 is 14 residues. This sample's time point: newly diagnosed GD, antithyroid drugs for less than 3 months. PBMCs provided the RNA from which the TCR library was made. This clonotype was detected only a few times. Researchers made TCR beta libraries by using iRepertoire HTBI primers and running Arm-PCR on CDR3 regions. TCRdb reanalysed the multiplex PCR reads using MiXCR and keeps one entry per CDR3 protein. The sample consists of a few hundred thousand distinct CDR3 sequences, approximately 12% of them appearing once. The same specimen was also included in a second study, on T cells in Graves' hyperthyroidism and ophthalmopathy.

The starting material was peripheral blood mononuclear cells (PBMCs), obtained at new diagnosis, from a patient treated with antithyroid drugs. This rearrangement joins TRBV11-2 to TRBJ1-2; no clear D. The receptor comes from a woman between 18 and 30 years old with Graves disease. In DNA, the CDR3 is TGTGCCAGCAGCTCCCTTCTCAAGCTAGAGAGCTACACCTTC. Translating gives CASSSLLKLESYTF.